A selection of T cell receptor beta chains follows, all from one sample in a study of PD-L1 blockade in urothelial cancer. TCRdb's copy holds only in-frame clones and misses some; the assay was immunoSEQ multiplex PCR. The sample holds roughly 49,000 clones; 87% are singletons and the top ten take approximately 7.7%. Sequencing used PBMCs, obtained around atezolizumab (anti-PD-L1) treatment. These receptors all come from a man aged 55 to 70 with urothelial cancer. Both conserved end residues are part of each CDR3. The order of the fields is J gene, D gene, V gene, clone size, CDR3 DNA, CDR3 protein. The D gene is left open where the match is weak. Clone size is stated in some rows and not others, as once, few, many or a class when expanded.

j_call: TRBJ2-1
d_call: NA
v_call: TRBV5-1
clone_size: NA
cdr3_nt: TGCGCCAGCAGCTTAGAGAGCTCCTACAATGAGCAGTTCTTC
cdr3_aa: CASSLESSYNEQFF

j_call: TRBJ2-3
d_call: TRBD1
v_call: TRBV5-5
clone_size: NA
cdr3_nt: TGTGCCAGCAGCTTGGCGGGACAGGGCGGCACAGATACGCAGTATTTT
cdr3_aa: CASSLAGQGGTDTQYF

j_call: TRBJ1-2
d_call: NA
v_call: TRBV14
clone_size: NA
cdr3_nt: TGTGCCAGCAGCGGCCGGCCAGGTGACTATGGCTACACCTTC
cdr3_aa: CASSGRPGDYGYTF

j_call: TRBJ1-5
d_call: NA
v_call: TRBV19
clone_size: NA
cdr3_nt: TGTGCCAGTAGGGCAATGACAGGTTATAGCAATCAGCCCCAGCATTTT
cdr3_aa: CASRAMTGYSNQPQHF

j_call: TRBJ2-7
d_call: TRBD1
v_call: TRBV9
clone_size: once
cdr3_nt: TGTGCCAGCAGCGTAGGTCAGGGGGACATCTACGAGCAGTACTTC
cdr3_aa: CASSVGQGDIYEQYF

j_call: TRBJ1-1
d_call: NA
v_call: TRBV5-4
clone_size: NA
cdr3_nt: TGTGCCAGCAGCTTGGGTTGGCGGGGGAACACTGAAGCTTTCTTT
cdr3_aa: CASSLGWRGNTEAFF

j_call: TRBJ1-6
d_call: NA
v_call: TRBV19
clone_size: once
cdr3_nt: TGTGCCAGTAGTACCCTAAACAGGGTTAATTCACCCCTCCACTTT
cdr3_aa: CASSTLNRVNSPLHF

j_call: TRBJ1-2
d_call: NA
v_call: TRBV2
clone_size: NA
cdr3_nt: TGTGCCAGCTTGGACAGTCCCAAGGGGGGCTACACCTTC
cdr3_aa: CASLDSPKGGYTF

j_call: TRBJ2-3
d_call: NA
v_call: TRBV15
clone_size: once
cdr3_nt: TGTGCCACCAGCAGAGCCCAGGGCCACACAGATACGCAGTATTTT
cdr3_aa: CATSRAQGHTDTQYF

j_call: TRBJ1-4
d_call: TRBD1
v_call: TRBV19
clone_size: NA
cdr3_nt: TGTGCCAGTAGTCGGGACAGGGGGCTTTCAACTAATGAAAAACTGTTTTTT
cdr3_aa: CASSRDRGLSTNEKLFF

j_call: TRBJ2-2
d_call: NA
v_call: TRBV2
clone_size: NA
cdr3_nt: TGTGCCAGCAGGGGCATCACCGGGGAGCTGTTTTTT
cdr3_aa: CASRGITGELFF

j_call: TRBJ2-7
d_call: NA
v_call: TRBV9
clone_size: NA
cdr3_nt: TGTGCCAGCAGCGGCGGGGACTACGAGCAGTACTTC
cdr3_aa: CASSGGDYEQYF

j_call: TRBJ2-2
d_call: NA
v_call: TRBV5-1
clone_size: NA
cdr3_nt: TGCGCCAGCAGAATGGCCACCGGGGAGCTGTTTTTT
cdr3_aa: CASRMATGELFF

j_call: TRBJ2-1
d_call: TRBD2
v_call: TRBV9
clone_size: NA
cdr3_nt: TGTGCCAGCAGCGTAGCTGAGGGGAGGGCGGGGAACAATGAGCAGTTCTTC
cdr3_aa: CASSVAEGRAGNNEQFF

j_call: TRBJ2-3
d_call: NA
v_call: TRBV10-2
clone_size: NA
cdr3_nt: TGCGCCACCTCCCGGCGGTCGGGTGCAGATACGCAGTATTTT
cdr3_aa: CATSRRSGADTQYF

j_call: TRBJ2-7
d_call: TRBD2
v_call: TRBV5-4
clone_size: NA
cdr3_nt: TGTGCCAGCAGCCAGGGACTAGCGGGCGGGTACGAGCAGTACTTC
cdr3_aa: CASSQGLAGGYEQYF

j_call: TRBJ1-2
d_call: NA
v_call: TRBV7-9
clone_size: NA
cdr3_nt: TGTGCCAGCAGCTTAGCCGCCAGTATGGATGGCTACACCTTC
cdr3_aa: CASSLAASMDGYTF

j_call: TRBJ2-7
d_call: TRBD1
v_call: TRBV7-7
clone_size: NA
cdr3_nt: TGTGCTAGCAGCGTTGACAGGGGGTACGAGCAGTACTTC
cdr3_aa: CASSVDRGYEQYF

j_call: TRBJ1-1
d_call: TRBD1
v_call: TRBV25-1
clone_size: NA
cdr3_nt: TGTGCCAGCAGTCCCAGAGGGGGGACAGGGGGTGAAGCTTTCTTT
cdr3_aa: CASSPRGGTGGEAFF

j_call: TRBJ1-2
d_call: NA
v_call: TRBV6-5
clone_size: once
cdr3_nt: TGTGCCAGCAGTTATGTAGGGAGCAGAGTACACTATGGCTACACCTTC
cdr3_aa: CASSYVGSRVHYGYTF

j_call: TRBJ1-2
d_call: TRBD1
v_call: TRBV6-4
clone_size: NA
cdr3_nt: TGTGCCAGCAGTGTCACAGGGGCCGGGGACTATGGCTACACCTTC
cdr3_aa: CASSVTGAGDYGYTF

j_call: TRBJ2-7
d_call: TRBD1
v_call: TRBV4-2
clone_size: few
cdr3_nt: TGTGCCAGCAGCCTAGGGGGACAGGGGGATCACGAGCAGTACTTC
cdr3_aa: CASSLGGQGDHEQYF

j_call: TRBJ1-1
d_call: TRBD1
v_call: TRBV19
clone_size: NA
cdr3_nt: TGTGCCAGTAGTCGTACCGGGACAGGGAACACTGAAGCTTTCTTT
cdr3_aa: CASSRTGTGNTEAFF

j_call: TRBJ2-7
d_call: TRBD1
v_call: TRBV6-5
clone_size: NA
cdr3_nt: TGTGCCAGCAGGCGACAGGGGTCGGACGAGCAGTACTTC
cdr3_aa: CASRRQGSDEQYF

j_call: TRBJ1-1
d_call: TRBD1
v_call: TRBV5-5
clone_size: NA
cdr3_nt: TGTGCCAGCAGCCCACAGGGGGCACGGATGAACACTGAAGCTTTCTTT
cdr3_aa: CASSPQGARMNTEAFF

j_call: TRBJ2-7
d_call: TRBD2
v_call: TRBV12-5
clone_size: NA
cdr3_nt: TGTGCTAGTGGTTTGGTCGGGGGGTTCGACGAGCAGTACTTC
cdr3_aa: CASGLVGGFDEQYF

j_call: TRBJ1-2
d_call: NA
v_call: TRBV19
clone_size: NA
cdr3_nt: TGTGCCAGTAGTATCAGGCCAGAGAGGGGGTATGGCTACACCTTC
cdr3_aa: CASSIRPERGYGYTF

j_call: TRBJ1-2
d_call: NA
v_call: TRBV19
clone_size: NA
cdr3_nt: TGTGCCAGTAGTATAGTTCAGGGGACGACCTATGGCTACACCTTC
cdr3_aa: CASSIVQGTTYGYTF

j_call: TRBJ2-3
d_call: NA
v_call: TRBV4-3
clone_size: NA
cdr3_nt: TGCGCCAGCAGCCAAAGCGCCAACGACAGGAGAGGCACAGATACGCAGTATTTT
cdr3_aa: CASSQSANDRRGTDTQYF